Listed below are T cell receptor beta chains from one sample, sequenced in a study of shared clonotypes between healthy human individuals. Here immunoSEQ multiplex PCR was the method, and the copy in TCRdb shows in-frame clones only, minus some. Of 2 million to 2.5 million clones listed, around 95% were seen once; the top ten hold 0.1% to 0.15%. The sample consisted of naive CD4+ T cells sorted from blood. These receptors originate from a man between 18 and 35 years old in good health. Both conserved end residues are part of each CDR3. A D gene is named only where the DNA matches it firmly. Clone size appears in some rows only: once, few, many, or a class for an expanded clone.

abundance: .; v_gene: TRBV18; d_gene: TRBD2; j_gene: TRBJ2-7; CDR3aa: CASSPGGVGYEQYF; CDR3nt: TGTGCCAGCTCACCAGGGGGGGTAGGCTACGAGCAGTACTTC
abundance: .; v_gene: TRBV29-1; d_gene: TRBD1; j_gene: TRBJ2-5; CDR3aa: CSVLTGQETQYF; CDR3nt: TGCAGCGTACTGACAGGGCAAGAGACCCAGTACTTC
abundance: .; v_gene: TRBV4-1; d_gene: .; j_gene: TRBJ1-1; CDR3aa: CASSKTGTGNTEAFF; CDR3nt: TGCGCCAGCAGCAAAACAGGGACGGGGAACACTGAAGCTTTCTTT
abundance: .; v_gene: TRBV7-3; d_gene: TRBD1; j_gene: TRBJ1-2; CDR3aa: CASSLNRGLRYGYTF; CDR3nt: TGTGCCAGCAGCCTCAACAGGGGACTTCGCTATGGCTACACCTTC
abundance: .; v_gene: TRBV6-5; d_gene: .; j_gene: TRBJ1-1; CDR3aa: CASMWYAEAFF; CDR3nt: TGTGCCAGCATGTGGTACGCTGAAGCTTTCTTT
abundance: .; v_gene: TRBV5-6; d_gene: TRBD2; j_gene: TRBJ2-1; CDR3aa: CASSYRTSGRMDEQFF; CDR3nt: TGTGCCAGCAGCTACCGAACTAGCGGGAGAATGGATGAGCAGTTCTTC
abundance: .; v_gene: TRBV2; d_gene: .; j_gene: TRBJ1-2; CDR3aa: CASSDRHPINYGYTF; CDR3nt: TGTGCCAGCAGTGACCGGCACCCAATAAACTATGGCTACACCTTC
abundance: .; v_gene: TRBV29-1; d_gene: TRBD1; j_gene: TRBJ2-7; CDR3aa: CSVAGQADYEQYF; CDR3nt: TGCAGCGTGGCGGGACAGGCCGATTACGAGCAGTACTTC
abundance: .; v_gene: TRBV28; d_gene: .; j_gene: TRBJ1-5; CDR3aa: CASSLISDPRSNQPQHF; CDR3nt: TGTGCCAGCAGTTTAATTTCGGACCCAAGGAGCAATCAGCCCCAGCATTTT
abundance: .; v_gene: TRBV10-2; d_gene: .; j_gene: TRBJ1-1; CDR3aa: CASREILNTEAFF; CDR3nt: TGCGCCAGCAGGGAGATACTGAACACTGAAGCTTTCTTT
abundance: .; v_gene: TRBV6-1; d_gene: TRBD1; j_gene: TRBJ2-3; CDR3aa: CASSELQGAYTDTQYF; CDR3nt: TGTGCCAGCAGTGAGTTACAGGGGGCTTACACAGATACGCAGTATTTT
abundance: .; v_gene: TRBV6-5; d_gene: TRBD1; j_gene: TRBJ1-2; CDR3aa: CASKRGTVAYGYTF; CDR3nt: TGTGCCAGCAAAAGAGGGACAGTGGCCTATGGCTACACCTTC
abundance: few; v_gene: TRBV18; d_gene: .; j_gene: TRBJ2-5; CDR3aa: CASSPPGHQETQYF; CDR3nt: TGTGCCAGCTCACCACCGGGACATCAAGAGACCCAGTACTTC
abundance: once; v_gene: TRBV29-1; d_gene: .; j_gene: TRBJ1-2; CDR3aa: CSVEPGAGGYTF; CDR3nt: TGCAGCGTTGAACCGGGGGCGGGTGGCTACACCTTC
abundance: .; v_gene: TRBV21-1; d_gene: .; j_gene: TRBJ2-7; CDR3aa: CASSKVVGTVAYEQYF; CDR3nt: TGTGCCAGCAGCAAAGTAGTAGGGACAGTCGCCTACGAGCAGTACTTC
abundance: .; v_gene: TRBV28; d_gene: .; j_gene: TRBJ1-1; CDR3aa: CASLGGSRDTEAFF; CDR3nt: TGTGCCAGCCTGGGTGGATCTAGGGACACTGAAGCTTTCTTT
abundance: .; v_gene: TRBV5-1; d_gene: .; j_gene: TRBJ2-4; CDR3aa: CASSLDPGSGNIQYF; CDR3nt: TGCGCCAGCAGCTTGGACCCGGGATCGGGGAACATTCAGTACTTC
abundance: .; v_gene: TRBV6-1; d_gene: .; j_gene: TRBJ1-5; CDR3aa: CASSETQYQPQHF; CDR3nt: TGTGCCAGCAGTGAAACCCAATATCAGCCCCAGCATTTT
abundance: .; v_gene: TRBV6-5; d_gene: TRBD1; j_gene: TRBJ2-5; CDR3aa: CASTPAGGEETQYF; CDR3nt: TGTGCCAGCACCCCAGCAGGGGGAGAAGAGACCCAGTACTTC
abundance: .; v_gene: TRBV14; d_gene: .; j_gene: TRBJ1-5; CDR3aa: CASSPLGSYQPQHF; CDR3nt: TGTGCCAGCAGCCCACTCGGGTCTTATCAGCCCCAGCATTTT
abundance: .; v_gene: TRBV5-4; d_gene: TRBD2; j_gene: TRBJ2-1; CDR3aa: CASTTAGGSSYNEQFF; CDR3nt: TGTGCCAGCACCACAGCGGGAGGGAGCTCCTACAATGAGCAGTTCTTC
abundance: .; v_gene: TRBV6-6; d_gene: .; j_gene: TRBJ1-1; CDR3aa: CASSPRTNTEAFF; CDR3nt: TGTGCCAGCAGCCCAAGGACGAACACTGAAGCTTTCTTT
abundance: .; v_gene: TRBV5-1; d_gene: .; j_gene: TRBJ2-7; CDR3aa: CASSLGLLSYEQYF; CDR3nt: TGCGCCAGCAGCTTGGGGCTCCTCTCCTACGAGCAGTACTTC
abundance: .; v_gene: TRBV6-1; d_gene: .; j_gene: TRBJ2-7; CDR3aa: CASLSRDSYEQYF; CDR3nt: TGTGCCAGCCTTTCGAGGGATTCCTACGAGCAGTACTTC
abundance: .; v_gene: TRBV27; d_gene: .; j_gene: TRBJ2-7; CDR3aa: CASSSLAEGTYEQYF; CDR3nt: TGTGCCAGCAGTTCCTTAGCGGAGGGGACCTACGAGCAGTACTTC
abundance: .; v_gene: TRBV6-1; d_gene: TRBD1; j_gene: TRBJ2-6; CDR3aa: CASSAGTGSSGANVLTF; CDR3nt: TGTGCCAGCAGTGCCGGGACAGGGTCCTCTGGGGCCAACGTCCTGACTTTC
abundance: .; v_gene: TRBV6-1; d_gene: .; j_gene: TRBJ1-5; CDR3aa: CASSEDFGSNQPQHF; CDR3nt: TGTGCCAGCAGTGAAGATTTCGGTAGCAATCAGCCCCAGCATTTT